The clone carrying this T cell receptor (beta chain) was seen only a few times. The data originate from a study of T-cell reconstitution after alpha-beta-depleted transplantation in children. TCRbeta library construction was performed incorporating unique molecular identifiers. Each CDR3 protein is one row after TCRdb ran MiXCR on the PCR reads. Counted here are a few hundred thousand distinct CDR3 sequences, 9% to 12% occurring once; the ten biggest clones make up under 3%. CDR3 length: 14 residues. Germline loops: CDR1 SNHLY, CDR2 FYNNEI. V was shortened by 3 bases and J by 3 bases, with 9 bases between the two germline ends.

Sequencing was performed on PBMCs from the stem cell graft donor, taken from the stem cell graft. The gene calls are TRBV2 and TRBJ2-1, with a tentative D call TRBD2 (6 bases). This TCR was sampled from a human donor who donated a stem cell graft to a child with acute lymphoblastic leukemia. The CDR3 protein is CASSESGYYNEQFF. DNA of the CDR3: TGTGCCAGCAGTGAGAGCGGGTACTACAATGAGCAGTTCTTC.